This T cell receptor (beta chain) was captured in a study of cytomegalovirus exposure and HLA in healthy donors. V lost 0 bases to trimming and J lost 2 bases; unmatched junction nucleotides: 1. The germline CDR1 and CDR2 sequences are MNHEY and SVGAGI. This CDR3 has 16 residues. The primer mix had 60 Vbeta and 13 Jbeta primers. Here immunoSEQ multiplex PCR was the method, and the copy in TCRdb shows in-frame clones only, minus some. The repertoire includes about 80,000 clones, approximately 62% of them detected once, and 3.5% to 4.5% sits in the top ten. The chain employs TRBV6-5 and TRBJ1-6; 7 bases agree with TRBD1. The TCR was taken from a male donor in good health and CMV-seropositive. The specimen was PBMCs. The CDR3 here is CASSYSGTAYNSPLHF. The CDR3 nucleotides are TGTGCCAGCAGTTACTCAGGGACAGCCTATAATTCACCCCTCCACTTT.